This T cell receptor (beta chain) is drawn from a study of technical replicates of blood from several donors. The method was immunoSEQ multiplex PCR; TCRdb's version includes in-frame clones alone and lacks a portion of them. This table has over 60,000 clones, approximately 93% appearing once. The CDR3 extends over 13 amino acids. V lost 5 bases to trimming and J lost 3 bases; unmatched junction nucleotides: 2. CDR1 SGHAT and CDR2 FQNNGV come from the germline V gene. This sequence was found in a human donor in good health. The V gene is TRBV11-2, the J gene TRBJ1-2; TRBD1 matches 8 bases. Sequenced: T cells isolated from PBMCs. DNA for the CDR3: TGTGCCAGCAGCACGGGACAGGACTATGGCTACACCTTC. Amino acid sequence: CASSTGQDYGYTF.